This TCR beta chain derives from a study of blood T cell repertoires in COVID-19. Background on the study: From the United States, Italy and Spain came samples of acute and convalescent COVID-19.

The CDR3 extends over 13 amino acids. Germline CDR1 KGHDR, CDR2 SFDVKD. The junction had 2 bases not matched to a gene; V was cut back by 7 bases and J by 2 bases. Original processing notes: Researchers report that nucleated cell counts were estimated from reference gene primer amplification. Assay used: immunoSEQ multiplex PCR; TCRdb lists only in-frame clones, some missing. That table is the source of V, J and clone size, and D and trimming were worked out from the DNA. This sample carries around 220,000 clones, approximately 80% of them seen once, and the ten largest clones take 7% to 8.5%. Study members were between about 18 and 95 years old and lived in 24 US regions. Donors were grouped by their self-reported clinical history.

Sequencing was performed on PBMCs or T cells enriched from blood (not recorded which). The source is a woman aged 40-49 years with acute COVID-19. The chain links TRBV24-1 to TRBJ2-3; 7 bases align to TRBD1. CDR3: CATRDRPTDTQYF. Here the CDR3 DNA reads TGTGCCACCAGGGACAGGCCCACAGATACGCAGTATTTT.